This TCR beta chain was captured in a study of cytomegalovirus exposure and HLA in healthy donors. The CDR3 runs to 11 residues. V lost 3 bases and J 4 bases, leaving 6 bases between the germline ends. Looked up from germline, CDR1 is DFQATT and CDR2 is SNEGSKA (reference sequence). Sequencing used immunoSEQ multiplex PCR; TCRdb keeps in-frame clones, though not all of them. The sample records tens of thousands of clones, roughly 90% being singletons. This sequence originates from a woman aged 18-30 years in good health and CMV-seronegative. The chain combines TRBV20-1 with TRBJ1-2; D gene ambiguous. Sequencing was carried out using PBMCs. CDR3 nucleotides: TGCAGTGCTAGTACAGTCTATGGCTACACCTTC. This sequence encodes CSASTVYGYTF.